The 23 T cell receptor beta chains given below trace back to one sample, sequenced in a study of blood T cell repertoires in COVID-19. Produced via immunoSEQ multiplex PCR; TCRdb's table is partial and in-frame only. The sample comprises about 150,000 clones, about 80% of which are singletons, and 6% rests with the top ten. Material for sequencing was PBMCs or T cells enriched from blood (not recorded which). Every receptor here comes from a woman in her forties or fifties who had recovered from COVID-19.

The genes are TRBV5-1 and TRBJ1-1; D may be TRBD1 (6 bases). The length of the CDR3 is 15 residues. V dropped 4 bases and J dropped 6 bases, with 19 bases sitting between them. Germline V gene data show CDR1 as SGHRS and CDR2 as YFSETQ. The CDR3 DNA sequence: TGCGCCAGCAGCCCACCGGTCACAGGGTACCCTGAAGCTTTCTTT. It yields the protein CASSPPVTGYPEAFF.

The V and J genes are TRBV28 and TRBJ2-2; D ambiguous. Trimming took 6 bases from V and 3 from J, leaving 11 bases between them. The CDR3 has 14 amino acids. Per germline, CDR1 MDHEN and CDR2 SYDVKM. The CDR3 coding sequence is TGTGCCAGCAGCAGAGGAACCTACACCGGGGAGCTGTTTTTT. Protein: CASSRGTYTGELFF.

This clone was seen just once. The rearrangement uses TRBV30 and TRBJ1-5; D unclear. CDR3 length: 13 residues. The germline V and J ends were trimmed by 0 bases and 4 bases, with 7 bases remaining between them. Germline V lookup: CDR1 GTSNPN, CDR2 SVGIG (reference sequence). The CDR3 region is CAWSVRENQPQHF. As DNA, the CDR3 is TGTGCCTGGAGTGTACGGGAGAATCAGCCCCAGCATTTT. The whole variable domain, remainder taken from reference TRBV30 and TRBJ1-5, is SQTIHQWPATLVQPVGSPLSLECTVEGTSNPNLYWYRQAAGRGLQLLFYSVGIGQISSEVPQNLSASRPQDRQFILSSKKLLLSDSGFYLCAWSVRENQPQHFGDGTRLSIL.

The V call is TRBV10-3, the J call TRBJ1-5; TRBD1 matches at 9 bases. Germline loops: CDR1 ENHRY, CDR2 SYGVKD. The CDR3 is 15 amino acids. Trimming at V came to 3 bases and at J to 7 bases, leaving 7 bases not matched to a gene. The CDR3 spells CAISETGGTGQPQHF. CDR3 DNA sequence: TGTGCCATCAGTGAAACAGGGGGCACGGGCCAGCCCCAGCATTTT.

The chain has TRBV28 and TRBJ2-1; TRBD2 agrees at 7 bases. V gave up 7 bases and J gave up 10 bases; unmatched junction bases: 13. CDR3 size: 14 residues. Germline CDR1 is MDHEN and CDR2 is SYDVKM. The CDR3 DNA follows: TGTGCCAGCACGGGGGACTACAAGCAGAGAGAGCAGTTCTTC. It is translated as CASTGDYKQREQFF. The whole variable domain, remainder taken from reference TRBV28 and TRBJ2-1, is DVKVTQSSRYLVKRTGEKVFLECVQDMDHENMFWYRQDPGLGLRLIYFSYDVKMKEKGDIPEGYSVSREKKERFSLILESASTNQTSMYLCASTGDYKQREQFFGPGTRLTVL.

The chain is built from TRBV5-6 and TRBJ2-3, with 10 bases aligning to TRBD2. CDR3 length: 15 residues. V shed 0 bases and J 4 bases; nucleotides not matched to a gene: 2. CDR1 and CDR2 (germline): SGHDT, YYEEEE. CDR3 sequence reads: CASSLVLAGADTQYF. The CDR3 coding sequence is TGTGCCAGCAGCTTGGTCCTAGCGGGGGCAGATACGCAGTATTTT.

The chain combines TRBV2 with TRBJ1-5; no clear D. The CDR3 is made up of 14 amino acids. Germline-derived CDR1 and CDR2 are SNHLY and FYNNEI. Trimming left V 4 bases short and J 2 bases short, with 9 bases between. The CDR3 spells CASSGSGGNQPQHF. As DNA, the CDR3 is TGTGCCAGCAGTGGAAGCGGGGGCAATCAGCCCCAGCATTTT.

This clone appeared a single time. Here the CDR3 reads CASSFQGPNTEAFF. DNA of the CDR3: TGTGCCAGCAGTTTTCAGGGGCCGAACACTGAAGCTTTCTTT. The chain recombines TRBV27 with TRBJ1-1; weak D call: TRBD1 (6 bases). V lost 3 bases, J lost 1 base, and 9 bases lay in between. The V gene's germline CDR1 is MNHEY and CDR2 SMNVEV (reference sequence). The CDR3 is 14 residues long.

The V gene is TRBV15, the J gene TRBJ2-3; TRBD2 aligns across 9 bases. Trimming took 0 bases from V and 1 from J; bases not matched to a gene: 8. The CDR3 is 18 residues long. CDR1 and CDR2 from the germline V gene are LNHNV and YYDKDF (reference sequence). The CDR3 sequence: CATSRDWGASGGTDTQYF. CDR3 nucleotide sequence: TGTGCCACCAGCAGAGATTGGGGGGCTAGCGGGGGCACAGATACGCAGTATTTT.

The chain joins TRBV16 to TRBJ2-1; 7 bases match TRBD2. The CDR3 length is 16 residues. J gave up 2 bases and V 4 bases, and 8 bases lay outside the gene matches. Germline V lookup: CDR1 KGHSY, CDR2 FQNENV. The CDR3 sequence: CASSPGGGTTYNEQFF. In DNA form, the CDR3 reads TGTGCCAGCAGCCCTGGGGGAGGGACTACCTACAATGAGCAGTTCTTC.

The gene calls are TRBV21-1 and TRBJ2-3; the D call TRBD2 from the table was never checked on the DNA. TRBV21-1 is a pseudogene segment. CDR3 length: 18 residues. CDR3 loop: CASRGGLAGRTSTDTQYF. CDR3 DNA: TGTGCCAGCAGGGGGGGACTAGCGGGGCGAACTAGCACAGATACGCAGTATTTT.

V and J are TRBV5-8 and TRBJ2-6; 11 nucleotides line up with TRBD1. After removal of 2 bases from V and 0 bases from J, the junction contained 7 bases not matched to a gene. Germline loops: CDR1 SGHTS, CDR2 YDEGEE. This CDR3 spans 19 amino acids. CDR3 bases: TGTGCCAGCAGCTTCTTTCGTGGGACAGGGGGCTCTGGGGCCAACGTCCTGACTTTC. This sequence encodes CASSFFRGTGGSGANVLTF.

The chain joins TRBV5-1 to TRBJ2-3, with D tentatively TRBD1 (5 bases). Germline CDR1 and CDR2: SGHRS and YFSETQ. This CDR3 region has 12 residues. Deletions cut 7 bases from V and 1 base from J, with 7 bases between. The CDR3 reads CASGHGTDTQYF. DNA for the CDR3: TGCGCCAGCGGACACGGCACAGATACGCAGTATTTT.

The chain combines TRBV6-4 with TRBJ1-2; D is possibly TRBD1 (5 bases). CDR3 length equals 15 residues. V was pared by 2 bases and J by 4 bases, with 14 bases between. Germline V gene lookup returns CDR1 MRHNA and CDR2 SNTAGT. In DNA form, the CDR3 reads TGTGCCAGCAGTGACGGGGTAGCGGACACCTATGGCTACACCTTC. Amino acid sequence: CASSDGVADTYGYTF.

The chain links TRBV6-6 to TRBJ1-1, with 8 bases identical to TRBD1. V shed 5 bases, J shed 3 bases, and the junction held 2 bases outside the gene matches. CDR1 is MNHNY, CDR2 SVGAGI, per germline (reference sequence). The CDR3 has 13 amino acids. CDR3 coding DNA: TGTGCCAGCAGTCTGACAGGGGACACTGAAGCTTTCTTT. Its translation is CASSLTGDTEAFF.

The chain is built from TRBV11-2 and TRBJ2-6; TRBD1 agrees at 7 bases. The ends lost 5 bases at V and 0 bases at J; junction bases unmatched: 13. The CDR3 loop spans 19 amino acids. Per germline, CDR1 SGHAT and CDR2 FQNNGV. CDR3 loop: CASSESPGTVSSGANVLTF. The CDR3 DNA reads TGTGCCAGCAGCGAAAGCCCCGGGACAGTTTCCTCTGGGGCCAACGTCCTGACTTTC.

The chain is built from TRBV5-4 and TRBJ2-5; D is possibly TRBD1 (5 bases). Trimming cost V 4 bases and J 5 bases, with 15 bases left between them. Germline V gene data show CDR1 as SGHNT and CDR2 as YYREEE (reference sequence). The CDR3 runs to 14 residues. The CDR3 DNA sequence: TGTGCCAGCAGCGACCCGGCAGGGCTGGAGACCCAGTACTTC. Protein sequence: CASSDPAGLETQYF.

The chain links TRBV30 to TRBJ1-6, with a weak D call TRBD1 (5 bases). The germline CDR1 and CDR2 sequences are GTSNPN and SVGIG (reference sequence). Deletions cut 2 bases from V and 3 bases from J, with 11 bases between. There are 15 residues in the CDR3. The CDR3 DNA reads TGTGCCTGGAGTATCTTCGACAGCTATAATTCACCCCTCCACTTT. Its translation: CAWSIFDSYNSPLHF.

The chain joins TRBV11-2 to TRBJ2-5, with 10 nucleotides matching TRBD2. There are 17 residues in the CDR3. V gave up 2 bases and J gave up 2 bases; unmatched junction bases: 8. Germline V gene sequence: CDR1 SGHAT, CDR2 FQNNGV. CDR3 sequence reads: CASSLQAGGNPQETQYF. Written as DNA, the CDR3 is TGTGCCAGCAGCTTACAAGCGGGGGGGAACCCTCAAGAGACCCAGTACTTC.

CDR3 sequence (DNA): TGTGCCACAAACTCGGGGGTAGCTTTCTTT. This encodes CATNSGVAFF. V is TRBV7-9 and J is TRBJ1-1; tentative D call: TRBD1 (5 bases). The V end lost 10 bases, the J end lost 10 bases, and 13 bases lay between the germline ends. CDR1 SEHNR and CDR2 FQNEAQ come from the germline V gene (reference sequence). This CDR3 comprises 10 residues.

This chain links TRBV14 with TRBJ1-1; the match to TRBD1 covers 7 bases. The trim removed 0 bases at V and 7 bases at J, leaving 5 bases unmatched. Germline loops: CDR1 SGHDN, CDR2 FVKESK. The CDR3 has 14 amino acids. CDR3 DNA sequence: TGTGCCAGCAGCCAAGATATACAGGGGATTGAAGCTTTCTTT. Amino acid sequence: CASSQDIQGIEAFF.

The J gene is TRBJ2-5, the V gene TRBV7-9, with TRBD2 identical over 8 bases. Germline V gene lookup returns CDR1 SEHNR and CDR2 FQNEAQ (reference sequence). This CDR3 comprises 14 residues. V dropped 5 bases and J dropped 6; count of bases not matched to a gene: 8. In DNA, the CDR3 is TGTGCCAGCAGCCCGGTGGCTAGCGGGCAGACCCAGTACTTC. It yields the protein CASSPVASGQTQYF.

The genes are TRBV6-5 and TRBJ2-3; no clear D gene. CDR1 is MNHEY and CDR2 is SVGAGI in the germline V gene. This CDR3 has 14 residues. The V end was cut by 2 bases, the J end by 1 base, with 7 bases between. DNA for the CDR3: TGTGCCAGCAGTTACGATCCGGGCACAGATACGCAGTATTTT. Translation: CASSYDPGTDTQYF.